The clone carrying this T cell receptor beta chain was seen more than once but under ten times. Its antigen is undetermined. This CDR3 spans 14 amino acids. V was trimmed by 0 bases and J by 11 bases, leaving 16 bases between them. Germline V lookup: CDR1 LGHDT, CDR2 YNNKEL (reference sequence). The data originate from a study of T cells after yellow fever vaccination. Study-wide results and limits: Subsequent booster samples again held most clones from primary vaccination (96% CD4, about 90% CD8). Within FACS-sorted repertoires, abundant clonotypes contaminating from the bulk population could be present.

5'RACE template switching produced TCR cDNA carrying a universal primer site and UMIs. One entry per CDR3 protein results from TCRdb running MiXCR on the 5' RACE reads. The data show about 300,000 distinct CDR3 sequences, around 7% seen once. The clonotype was recovered from a man younger than 35 who received the YFV17D yellow fever vaccine. The J gene is TRBJ1-1, the V gene TRBV3-1; no clear D gene. Sample: PBMCs, taken around 45 days after the first yellow fever vaccination. The CDR3 protein is CASSQDSRYSPAFF. The CDR3 DNA sequence: TGTGCCAGCAGCCAAGACAGCCGCTATTCCCCGGCTTTCTTT.